This T cell receptor beta chain was sequenced in a study of blood T cells in healthy people across ages. Study observations and caveats: Any conclusive comparison of naive versus antigen-experienced cells was prevented by using unsorted PBMCs. Per million T cells, TCR beta diversity dropped about linearly as age rose.

With respect to this clonotype: The antigen remains unidentified. A junction end diverges from the germline sequence, so it may reflect a read error.

Each donor gave roughly 9.8 milliliters of peripheral blood. This CDR3 is built from 18 residues. Germline CDR1 is LGHNA and CDR2 is YSLEER. A sample-barcoded 5' primer and a J-beta primer mix were used in a second PCR of roughly 7 to 12 cycles. TCRdb re-analysed the 5' RACE reads in MiXCR, keeping a single row per CDR3 protein. This table holds hundreds of thousands of distinct CDR3 sequences, 21% found once. Sequenced material: blood. V and J are TRBV4-3 and TRBJ1-6, with TRBD1 identical over 12 bases. The clonotype comes from a man between 70 and 80 years old in good health. CDR3: CASGHQLGQGAVNSPLHF. DNA of the CDR3: TGCGCCAGCGGCCACCAATTGGGACAGGGGGCGGTTAATTCACCCCTCCACTTT.